This note documents a single T cell receptor beta chain sequence. Per germline, CDR1 SEHNR and CDR2 FQNEAQ (reference sequence). CDR3 length: 15 amino acids. Losses at the gene ends were 4 bases for V and 6 bases for J; bases not matched to a gene: 3. This entry is derived from a study of blood T cell repertoires in COVID-19. Study summary: From the United States, Italy and Spain came samples of acute and convalescent COVID-19. From T cells, B-cell-depleted T cells, or PBMCs came the material, which was cDNA or gDNA.

Original processing notes: Scientists estimated how many nucleated cells there were by amplifying reference gene primers. Assay: immunoSEQ multiplex PCR; the TCRdb copy retains only in-frame clones and omits some. The V and J calls and clone size come from that table; D and trimming were worked out from the DNA. The sample shows about 8,800 clones, about 85% of them seen only once. The source is a human donor in a cohort sampled during active COVID-19. The chain recombines TRBV7-9 with TRBJ2-2; 12 bases agree with TRBD2. What was sequenced was peripheral blood. CDR3 region: CASSSLAGGSGELFF. In nucleotides, the CDR3 is TGTGCCAGCAGCTCACTAGCGGGGGGATCCGGGGAGCTGTTTTTT.